This TCR beta chain was sequenced in a study of radiotherapy plus CTLA-4 blockade in lung cancer. Study as a whole: Among enrolled patients, less than 20% responded and approximately 33% achieved disease control.

The CDR3 sequence is 16 residues long. Trimming removed 0 bases from V and 4 bases from J; junction bases left unmatched: 9. Germline CDR1 is SGHDT and CDR2 is YYEEEE. A single count supports this clone. TCRdb keeps only in-frame clones here, not all; method: immunoSEQ multiplex PCR. Here the sample spans approximately 99,000 clones, approximately 86% being singletons. This material consisted of peripheral blood, taken from a patient treated with radiotherapy plus ipilimumab. The chain links TRBV5-6 to TRBJ2-7; 8 nucleotides match TRBD1. The source of this sequence is a human donor with non-small cell lung cancer that progressed on radiotherapy plus ipilimumab. The CDR3 protein is CASSLVAGGFVYEQYF. DNA of the CDR3: TGTGCCAGCAGCTTGGTGGCAGGGGGCTTTGTGTACGAGCAGTACTTC.